This T cell receptor beta chain was captured by sequencing in a study of T-cell reconstitution after alpha-beta-depleted transplantation in children. Unique molecular identifiers tagged the TCRbeta library. TCRdb ran MiXCR on the PCR reads and lists one entry per CDR3 protein. The table records roughly 100,000 distinct CDR3 sequences, 7.5% to 9.5% of them present only once. This clonotype showed up just a few times. The sample in question was PBMCs, obtained before TCRalphabeta/CD19-depleted stem cell transplant. The source is a boy aged 2 to 9 with acute lymphoblastic leukemia, due to receive a stem cell transplant.

The CDR3 bases are TGTGCCAGCAGCTTAGAAGGAGGTGATAATTCACCCCTCCACTTT. It codes for CASSLEGGDNSPLHF. This rearrangement joins TRBV7-9 to TRBJ1-6; D gene uncertain. The CDR3 has 15 residues. Germline assignment: CDR1 SEHNR and CDR2 FQNEAQ (reference sequence). Trimming left V 1 base short and J 5 bases short, with 9 bases between. Combining the CDR3 with reference TRBV7-9 and TRBJ1-6 gives the whole variable domain DTGVSQNPRHKITKRGQNVTFRCDPISEHNRLYWYRQTLGQGPEFLTYFQNEAQLEKSRLLSDRFSAERPKGSFSTLEIQRTEQGDSAMYLCASSLEGGDNSPLHFGNGTRLTVT.